One sample yielded the 26 T cell receptor beta chains listed below, sequenced in a study of blood T cell repertoires in COVID-19. Repertoires were generated with immunoSEQ multiplex PCR, while TCRdb's copy carries only in-frame clones and drops some. The repertoire holds around 70,000 clones, with 65% to 80% as singletons. The sequencing input was peripheral blood. All receptors derive from a man in his fifties or sixties with active or convalescent COVID-19.

In this sample, this clone turned up many times. The gene calls are TRBV9 and TRBJ1-2; the D gene is possibly TRBD1 (5 bases). This CDR3 is built from 13 residues. CDR1 and CDR2 from the germline V gene are SGDLS and YYNGEE. The germline V and J ends were trimmed by 3 bases and 7 bases, with 13 bases remaining between them. This CDR3 is CASSENPGLGYTF. CDR3 nucleotide sequence: TGTGCCAGCAGCGAAAATCCGGGACTTGGCTACACCTTC. The whole variable domain, filled in from reference TRBV9 and TRBJ1-2, reads DSGVTQTPKHLITATGQRVTLRCSPRSGDLSVYWYQQSLDQGLQFLIQYYNGEERAKGNILERFSAQQFPDLHSELNLSSLELGDSALYFCASSENPGLGYTFGSGTRLTVV.

This clone was found many times. The rearrangement links TRBV28 to TRBJ1-5; D is perhaps TRBD1 (6 bases). Trimming left V 5 bases short and J 4 bases short, with 15 bases between. Germline lookup yields CDR1 MDHEN and CDR2 SYDVKM. The CDR3 sequence is 15 residues long. The CDR3 DNA sequence: TGTGCCAGCAGTACCCTGGGGCAGGGGAATCAGCCCCAGCATTTT. Its protein product is CASSTLGQGNQPQHF.

This clone was detected only a few times. The chain is built from TRBV6-5 and TRBJ1-2, with TRBD1 matching over 12 bases. The CDR3 consists of 15 residues. V lost 9 bases, J lost 4 bases, and 9 bases stayed unmatched. The germline V gene has CDR1 MNHEY and CDR2 SVGAGI. The DNA for the CDR3 is TGTGCCAGTGGGACAGGGGGCAGATTGGGCTATGGCTACACCTTC. It yields the protein CASGTGGRLGYGYTF.

The CDR3 region is CASSWTVYNQPQHF. The CDR3 DNA sequence: TGTGCCAGCAGCTGGACAGTTTATAATCAGCCCCAGCATTTT. This chain joins TRBV28 and TRBJ1-5; possibly TRBD1 for D (6 bases). The V gene's germline CDR1 is MDHEN and CDR2 SYDVKM. This CDR3 comprises 14 residues. The V and J ends lost 6 bases and 4 bases respectively, with 13 bases between them.

CDR3: CASSPPRGFNEQFF. The DNA for the CDR3 is TGTGCCAGCAGCCCCCCACGGGGGTTCAATGAGCAGTTCTTC. The rearrangement uses TRBV7-9 and TRBJ2-1; D might be TRBD2 (6 bases). V shed 5 bases and J shed 6 bases, with 14 bases lying between them. The CDR3 covers 14 residues. CDR1 is SEHNR and CDR2 is FQNEAQ in the germline V gene (reference sequence).

This sequence joins TRBV9 and TRBJ2-1; 7 bases are a match to TRBD1. There are 15 residues in the CDR3. Germline CDR1 is SGDLS and CDR2 is YYNGEE. Trimming at V came to 0 bases and at J to 8 bases, leaving 8 bases not matched to a gene. The CDR3 nucleotides read TGTGCCAGCAGCGTAGGACAGGGTGTTTTCGATGAGCAGTTCTTC. Protein sequence: CASSVGQGVFDEQFF. The whole variable domain, filled in from reference TRBV9 and TRBJ2-1, reads DSGVTQTPKHLITATGQRVTLRCSPRSGDLSVYWYQQSLDQGLQFLIQYYNGEERAKGNILERFSAQQFPDLHSELNLSSLELGDSALYFCASSVGQGVFDEQFFGPGTRLTVL.

The V and J genes are TRBV9 and TRBJ1-1; D gene unclear. This CDR3 has 13 amino acids. CDR1 is SGDLS, CDR2 YYNGEE, per germline. V gave up 4 bases and J gave up 5 bases, with 12 bases separating them. The CDR3 sequence is CASSPRLETEAFF. DNA for the CDR3: TGTGCCAGCAGCCCTCGGTTGGAGACTGAAGCTTTCTTT. Together with reference TRBV9 and TRBJ1-1, the CDR3 gives the full variable domain: DSGVTQTPKHLITATGQRVTLRCSPRSGDLSVYWYQQSLDQGLQFLIQYYNGEERAKGNILERFSAQQFPDLHSELNLSSLELGDSALYFCASSPRLETEAFFGQGTRLTVV.

The chain employs TRBV24-1 and TRBJ2-1, with 12 bases fitting TRBD1. The CDR3 totals 15 residues. The trim removed 5 bases at V and 7 bases at J, leaving 5 bases unmatched. Germline CDR1 KGHDR, CDR2 SFDVKD. In DNA form, the CDR3 reads TGTGCCACCAGTGGCCGGGACAGGGGGCTAAATGAGCAGTTCTTC. This translates into CATSGRDRGLNEQFF.

The genes are TRBV7-7 and TRBJ2-7; possibly TRBD2 for D (5 bases). Germline V lookup: CDR1 SSHAT, CDR2 FNYEAQ (reference sequence). This CDR3 contains 13 residues. V dropped 5 bases and J dropped 2 bases, with 10 bases sitting between them. The CDR3 region is CASSQGLPYEQYF. The CDR3 nucleotides read TGTGCCAGCAGCCAAGGACTGCCCTACGAGCAGTACTTC.

The chain links TRBV30 to TRBJ2-3, with TRBD2 matching 13 bases. The V segment lost 8 bases and the J segment 4 bases; nucleotides outside the gene matches: 12. Germline V gene data show CDR1 as GTSNPN and CDR2 as SVGIG (reference sequence). This CDR3 region has 16 residues. CDR3 nucleotide sequence: TGTGCCGTAATCACCGGGACTAGCGGGGTCTCAGATACGCAGTATTTT. Amino acids: CAVITGTSGVSDTQYF.

This chain joins TRBV2 and TRBJ2-1, with unresolved D. There are 11 residues in the CDR3. Looked up from germline, CDR1 is SNHLY and CDR2 is FYNNEI. V lost 8 bases and J lost 7, with 9 bases in between. CDR3 loop: CASLEENEQFF. The DNA for the CDR3 is TGTGCCAGCCTAGAGGAGAATGAGCAGTTCTTC.

The genes are TRBV7-9 and TRBJ1-2, with 8 bases fitting TRBD1. Germline V gives CDR1 SEHNR, CDR2 FQNEAQ (reference sequence). The CDR3 runs to 15 residues. Germline trimming cut 5 bases from V and 4 bases from J; bases unmatched to any gene: 9. The CDR3 DNA is TGTGCCAGCAGCACCCCGGGACAGGACGCCTATGGCTACACCTTC. Encoded protein: CASSTPGQDAYGYTF.

This chain joins TRBV3-1 (or the pseudogene TRBV3-2) and TRBJ2-3; 8 bases align to TRBD2. This CDR3 is 16 amino acids long. Germline loops: CDR1 LGHDT, CDR2 YNNKEL (reference sequence). V trimming: 1 base; J trimming: 2 bases; junction bases outside the gene matches: 5. The CDR3 region is CASSQGPSGYTDTQYF. Here the CDR3 DNA reads TGTGCCAGCAGCCAAGGGCCTAGCGGGTACACAGATACGCAGTATTTT.

The J gene is TRBJ1-5, the V gene TRBV28, with 9 bases identical to TRBD1. This CDR3 has 16 residues. With 1 base clipped from V and 4 bases from J, the junction kept 5 bases outside the gene matches. Germline V gene data show CDR1 as MDHEN and CDR2 as SYDVKM. The CDR3 DNA sequence: TGTGCCAGCAGTTTATCAAAAGGGACAGGGAATCAGCCCCAGCATTTT. Translating gives CASSLSKGTGNQPQHF.

The V call is TRBV3-1 (or the pseudogene TRBV3-2), the J call TRBJ2-2, with TRBD2 matching 8 bases. Germline-derived CDR1 and CDR2 are LGHDT and YNNKEL (reference sequence). This CDR3 contains 15 residues. Trimming took 4 bases from V and 6 from J; bases not matched to a gene: 7. In DNA, the CDR3 is TGTGCCAGCAGCCTAGGTGGCGGGGGGTCCGGGGAGCTGTTTTTT. Translating it yields CASSLGGGGSGELFF.

The genes are TRBV3-1 (or the pseudogene TRBV3-2) and TRBJ1-2; 10 bases align to TRBD1. After removal of 4 bases from V and 6 bases from J, the junction contained 2 bases not matched to a gene. There are 13 residues in the CDR3. Germline V CDR1 and CDR2: LGHDT, YNNKEL (reference sequence). Here the CDR3 DNA reads TGTGCCAGCAGCCCGGACAGGGGGGATGGCTACACCTTC. Its translation: CASSPDRGDGYTF.

This chain connects TRBV5-4 to TRBJ2-5; D perhaps matches TRBD2 (5 bases). V was clipped by 5 bases and J by 0 bases, with 8 bases between them. The CDR3 is 13 residues long. CDR1 SGHNT and CDR2 YYREEE come from the germline V gene (reference sequence). The CDR3 is CASSSSNQETQYF. The DNA of the CDR3 is TGTGCCAGCAGTTCTAGCAACCAAGAGACCCAGTACTTC.

This sequence joins TRBV11-2 and TRBJ2-3; D may be TRBD1 (5 bases). Germline V lookup: CDR1 SGHAT, CDR2 FQNNGV. The V end lost 3 bases, the J end lost 4 bases, and 8 bases lay between the germline ends. This CDR3 has 13 residues. The CDR3 DNA reads TGTGCCAGCAGCTTGGGGCCCGCAGATACGCAGTATTTT. Encoded protein: CASSLGPADTQYF.

The rearrangement joins TRBV7-9 to TRBJ2-2; D might be TRBD1 (5 bases). This CDR3 spans 17 amino acids. Germline assignment: CDR1 SEHNR and CDR2 FQNEAQ (reference sequence). Trimming took off 0 bases at V and 0 bases at J, with 11 bases between the two ends. The chain's CDR3 is CASSLAFGATNTGELFF. The CDR3 DNA sequence: TGTGCCAGCAGCTTAGCGTTTGGGGCGACGAACACCGGGGAGCTGTTTTTT.

The chain couples TRBV28 to TRBJ1-2; a weak D match, TRBD1 (5 bases). Germline V CDR1 and CDR2: MDHEN, SYDVKM. The V gene lost 2 bases and the J gene lost 5 bases, with 18 bases spanning the gap. CDR3 length: 16 residues. The CDR3 protein is CASSLMGLPLLYGYTF. Here the CDR3 DNA reads TGTGCCAGCAGTTTAATGGGACTGCCCCTATTATATGGCTACACCTTC.

The rearrangement joins TRBV25-1 to TRBJ1-3; D might be TRBD1 (6 bases). The CDR3 spans 13 residues. The V end lost 8 bases, the J end lost 0 bases, and 8 bases lay between the germline ends. The germline CDR1 and CDR2 sequences are MGHDK and SYGVNS. The CDR3 DNA sequence: TGTGCCAGCGGACAGTTCTCTGGAAACACCATATATTTT. It specifies CASGQFSGNTIYF.

On this clone itself: At the DNA level, this CDR3 is encoded by other sequences in the same sample as well. The chain combines TRBV4-2 with TRBJ2-5; tentatively, D is TRBD1 (5 bases). Looked up from germline, CDR1 is LGHNA and CDR2 is YNFKEQ. Trimming removed 0 bases from V and 5 bases from J, with 10 bases in between. The CDR3 runs 14 residues. CDR3 loop: CASSQEEKGETQYF. CDR3 nucleotides: TGTGCCAGCAGCCAAGAAGAGAAGGGGGAGACCCAGTACTTC.

The rearrangement links TRBV18 to TRBJ1-1, with 8 bases lining up with TRBD1. CDR3 length equals 14 residues. V was pared by 4 bases and J by 4 bases, with 5 bases of the junction left unmatched. Germline CDR1 KGHSH, CDR2 LQKENI. CDR3 coding DNA: TGTGCCAGCTCACGACCTACAGGGGGCACTGAAGCTTTCTTT. Protein product: CASSRPTGGTEAFF.

This clone has more than one count but fewer than ten. V is TRBV4-3 and J is TRBJ1-5; D gene uncertain. Germline CDR1 LGHNA, CDR2 YSLEER. CDR3 size: 16 residues. Trimming left V 0 bases short and J 0 bases short, with 9 bases between. CDR3 in amino acids: CASSQDYRYSNQPQHF. As DNA, the CDR3 is TGCGCCAGCAGCCAAGATTACAGATATAGCAATCAGCCCCAGCATTTT.

This chain links TRBV2 with TRBJ2-3; D not resolved. Looked up from germline, CDR1 is SNHLY and CDR2 is FYNNEI. This CDR3 is 13 amino acids long. Trimming pared 1 base from V and 10 bases from J, leaving 12 bases between. CDR3 DNA: TGTGCCAGCAGTGAAGTGGAGAGCCAAGCGCAGTATTTT. It translates to CASSEVESQAQYF.

This clone was observed a few times. The chain couples TRBV18 to TRBJ1-4; D is perhaps TRBD1 (5 bases). CDR1 and CDR2 from the germline V gene are KGHSH and LQKENI. This CDR3 comprises 14 residues. V lost 6 bases and J lost 8, with 16 bases in between. CDR3 coding DNA: TGTGCCAGCTCGAGTGACAGCGCCTCAGAAAAACTGTTTTTT. Translated, it gives CASSSDSASEKLFF.